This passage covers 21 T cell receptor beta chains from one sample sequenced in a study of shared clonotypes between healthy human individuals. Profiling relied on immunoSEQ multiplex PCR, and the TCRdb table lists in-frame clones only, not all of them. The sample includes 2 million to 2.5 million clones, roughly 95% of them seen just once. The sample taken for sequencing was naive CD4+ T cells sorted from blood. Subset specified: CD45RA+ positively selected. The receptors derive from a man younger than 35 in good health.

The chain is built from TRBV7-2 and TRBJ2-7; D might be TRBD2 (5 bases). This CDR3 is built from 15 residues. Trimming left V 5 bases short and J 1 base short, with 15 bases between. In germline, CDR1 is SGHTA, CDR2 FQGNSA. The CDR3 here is CASSPSGAESYEQYF. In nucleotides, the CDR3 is TGTGCCAGCAGCCCGAGCGGAGCGGAGTCCTACGAGCAGTACTTC.

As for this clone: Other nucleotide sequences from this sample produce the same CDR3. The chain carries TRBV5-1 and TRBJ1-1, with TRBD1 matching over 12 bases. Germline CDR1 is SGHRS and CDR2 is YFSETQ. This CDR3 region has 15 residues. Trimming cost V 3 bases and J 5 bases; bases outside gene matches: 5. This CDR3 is CASSSGQGAGTEAFF. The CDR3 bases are TGCGCCAGCAGCTCGGGACAGGGGGCGGGAACTGAAGCTTTCTTT.

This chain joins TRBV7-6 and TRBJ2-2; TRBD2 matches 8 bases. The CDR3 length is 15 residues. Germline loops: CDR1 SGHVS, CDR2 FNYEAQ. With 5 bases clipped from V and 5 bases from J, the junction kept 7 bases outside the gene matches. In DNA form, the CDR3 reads TGTGCCAGCAGCCCGGGCGGGGGGAGTACCGGGGAGCTGTTTTTT. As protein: CASSPGGGSTGELFF.

Written as DNA, the CDR3 is TGCGCCAGCAGCCAAGATCGGAGATCTAGCGGGAATTACTACGAGCAGTACTTC. Translating gives CASSQDRRSSGNYYEQYF. The V gene is TRBV4-1, the J gene TRBJ2-7; TRBD2 matches at 9 bases. The V segment lost 0 bases and the J segment 3 bases; nucleotides outside the gene matches: 12. The CDR3 contains 18 residues. The germline V gene has CDR1 MGHRA and CDR2 YSYEKL.

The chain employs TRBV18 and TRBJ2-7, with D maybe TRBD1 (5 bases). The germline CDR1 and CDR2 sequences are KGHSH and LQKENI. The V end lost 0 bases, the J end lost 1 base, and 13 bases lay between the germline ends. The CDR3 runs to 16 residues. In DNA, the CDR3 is TGTGCCAGCTCACCACCCGGCAGGGCTGATTCCTACGAGCAGTACTTC. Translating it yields CASSPPGRADSYEQYF.

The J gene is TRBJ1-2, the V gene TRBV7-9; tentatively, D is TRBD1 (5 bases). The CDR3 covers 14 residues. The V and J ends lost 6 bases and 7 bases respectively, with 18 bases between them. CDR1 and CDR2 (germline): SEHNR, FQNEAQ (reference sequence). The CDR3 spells CASRLEAGTSGYTF. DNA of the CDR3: TGTGCCAGCAGACTGGAGGCCGGGACTAGTGGCTACACCTTC.

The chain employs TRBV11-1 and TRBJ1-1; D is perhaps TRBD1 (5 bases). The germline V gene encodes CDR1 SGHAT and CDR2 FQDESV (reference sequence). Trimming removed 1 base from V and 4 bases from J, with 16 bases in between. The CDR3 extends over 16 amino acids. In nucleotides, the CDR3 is TGTGCCAGCAGCTTAGGGACGGGGGGGACCGGCACTGAAGCTTTCTTT. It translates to CASSLGTGGTGTEAFF. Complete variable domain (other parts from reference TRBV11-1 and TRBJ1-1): EAEVAQSPRYKITEKSQAVAFWCDPISGHATLYWYRQILGQGPELLVQFQDESVVDDSQLPKDRFSAERLKGVDSTLKIQPAELGDSAMYLCASSLGTGGTGTEAFFGQGTRLTVV.

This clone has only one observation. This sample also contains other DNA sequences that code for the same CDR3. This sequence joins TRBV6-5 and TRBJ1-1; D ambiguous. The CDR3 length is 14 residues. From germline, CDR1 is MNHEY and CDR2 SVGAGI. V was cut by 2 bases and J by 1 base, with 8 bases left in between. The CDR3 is CASSYVAGNTEAFF. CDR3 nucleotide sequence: TGTGCCAGCAGTTACGTGGCGGGGAACACTGAAGCTTTCTTT.

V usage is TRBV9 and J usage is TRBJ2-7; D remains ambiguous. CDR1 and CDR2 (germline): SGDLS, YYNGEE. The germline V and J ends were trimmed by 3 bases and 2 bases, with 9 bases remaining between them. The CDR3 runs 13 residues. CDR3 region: CASSARPPYEQYF. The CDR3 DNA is TGTGCCAGCAGCGCCCGTCCACCCTACGAGCAGTACTTC. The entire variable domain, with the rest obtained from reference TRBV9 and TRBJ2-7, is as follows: DSGVTQTPKHLITATGQRVTLRCSPRSGDLSVYWYQQSLDQGLQFLIQYYNGEERAKGNILERFSAQQFPDLHSELNLSSLELGDSALYFCASSARPPYEQYFGPGTRLTVT.

CDR3 in DNA: TGTGCCAGCAGTTTGAAGTTCTCCTACGAGCAGTACTTC. Protein: CASSLKFSYEQYF. The chain carries TRBV6-5 and TRBJ2-7; D not certain. Between the trimmed V and J ends, which lost 4 bases and 0 bases, there was a span of 7 bases. CDR3 length: 13 residues. The germline V gene has CDR1 MNHEY and CDR2 SVGAGI.

The CDR3 here is CAWSVRLAGGSSTDTQYF. CDR3 DNA sequence: TGTGCCTGGAGTGTACGGCTAGCGGGAGGGAGTAGCACAGATACGCAGTATTTT. This chain connects TRBV30 to TRBJ2-3, with 12 nucleotides matching TRBD2. Germline-derived CDR1 and CDR2 are GTSNPN and SVGIG (reference sequence). This CDR3 spans 18 amino acids. V shed 0 bases, J shed 0 bases, and the junction held 7 bases outside the gene matches.

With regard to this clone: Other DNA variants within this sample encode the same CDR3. The CDR3 is CASSPGLAGVQETQYF. The CDR3 nucleotides are TGTGCCAGCAGCCCGGGACTAGCGGGAGTCCAAGAGACCCAGTACTTC. This rearrangement joins TRBV9 to TRBJ2-5, with 14 nucleotides matching TRBD2. The germline V gene has CDR1 SGDLS and CDR2 YYNGEE. V shed 4 bases, J shed 1 base, and the junction held 3 bases outside the gene matches. This CDR3 spans 16 amino acids.

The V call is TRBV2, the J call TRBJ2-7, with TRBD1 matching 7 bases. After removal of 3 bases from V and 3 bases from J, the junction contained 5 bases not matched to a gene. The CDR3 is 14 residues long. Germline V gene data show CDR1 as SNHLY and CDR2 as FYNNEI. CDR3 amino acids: CASSDVSGGYEQYF. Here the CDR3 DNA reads TGTGCCAGCAGTGACGTGTCAGGGGGCTACGAGCAGTACTTC.

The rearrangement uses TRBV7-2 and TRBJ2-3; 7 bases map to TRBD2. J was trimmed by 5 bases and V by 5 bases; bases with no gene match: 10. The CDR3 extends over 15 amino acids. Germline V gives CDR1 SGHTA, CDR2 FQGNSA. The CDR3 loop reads CASSPSGAVGDTQYF. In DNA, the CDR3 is TGTGCCAGCAGCCCTAGCGGCGCAGTGGGAGATACGCAGTATTTT. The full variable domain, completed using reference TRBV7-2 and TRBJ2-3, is GAGVSQSPSNKVTEKGKDVELRCDPISGHTALYWYRQSLGQGLEFLIYFQGNSAPDKSGLPSDRFSAERTGGSVSTLTIQRTQQEDSAVYLCASSPSGAVGDTQYFGPGTRLTVL.

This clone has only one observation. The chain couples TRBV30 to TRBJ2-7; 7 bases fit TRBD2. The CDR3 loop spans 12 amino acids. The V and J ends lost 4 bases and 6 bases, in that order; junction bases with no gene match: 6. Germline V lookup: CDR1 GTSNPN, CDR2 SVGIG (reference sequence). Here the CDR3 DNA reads TGTGCCTGGAATAGACTAGCCGCCGAGCAGTACTTC. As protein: CAWNRLAAEQYF.

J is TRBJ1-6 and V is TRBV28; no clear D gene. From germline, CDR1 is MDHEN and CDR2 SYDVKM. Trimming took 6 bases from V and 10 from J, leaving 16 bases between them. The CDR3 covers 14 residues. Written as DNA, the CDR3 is TGTGCCAGCAGCCCGCCTCCCTCATACTCACCCCTCCACTTT. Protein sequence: CASSPPPSYSPLHF.

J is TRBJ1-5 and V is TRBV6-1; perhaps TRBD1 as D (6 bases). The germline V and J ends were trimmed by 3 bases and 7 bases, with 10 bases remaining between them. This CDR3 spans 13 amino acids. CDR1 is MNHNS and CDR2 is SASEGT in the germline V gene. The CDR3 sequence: CASSEGARQPQHF. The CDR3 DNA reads TGTGCCAGCAGTGAGGGGGCCCGCCAGCCCCAGCATTTT.

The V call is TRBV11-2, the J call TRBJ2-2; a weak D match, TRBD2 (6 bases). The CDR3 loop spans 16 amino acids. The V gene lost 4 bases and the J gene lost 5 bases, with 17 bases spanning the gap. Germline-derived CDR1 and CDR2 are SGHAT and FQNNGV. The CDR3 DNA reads TGTGCCAGCAGCTGGGGGAGAATAGCGGATACCGGGGAGCTGTTTTTT. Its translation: CASSWGRIADTGELFF.

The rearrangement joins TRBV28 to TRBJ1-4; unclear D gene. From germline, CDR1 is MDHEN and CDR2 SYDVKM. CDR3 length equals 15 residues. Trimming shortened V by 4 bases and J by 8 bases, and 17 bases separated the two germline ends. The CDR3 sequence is CASSSKTEAREKLFF. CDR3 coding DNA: TGTGCCAGCAGTTCAAAGACCGAGGCCCGAGAAAAACTGTTTTTT.

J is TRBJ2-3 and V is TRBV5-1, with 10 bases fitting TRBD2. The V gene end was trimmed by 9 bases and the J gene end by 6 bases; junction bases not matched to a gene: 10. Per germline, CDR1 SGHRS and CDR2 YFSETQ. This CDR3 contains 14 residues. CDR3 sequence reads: CATQRGGGSDTQYF. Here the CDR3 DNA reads TGCGCCACCCAGCGGGGGGGCGGGTCGGATACGCAGTATTTT.

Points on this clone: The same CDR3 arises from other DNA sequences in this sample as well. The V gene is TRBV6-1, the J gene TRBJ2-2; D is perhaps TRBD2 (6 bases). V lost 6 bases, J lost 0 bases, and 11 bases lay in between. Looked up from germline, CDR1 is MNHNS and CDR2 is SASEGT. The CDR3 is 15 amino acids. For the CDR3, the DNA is TGTGCCAGCAGCCCCCGGGGGACGAACACCGGGGAGCTGTTTTTT. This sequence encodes CASSPRGTNTGELFF.